The present T cell receptor beta chain was sequenced within a study of CD8 T cells in ankylosing spondylitis (dated by TCRdb to 2016 to 2017). Describing the broader study: To find TCR variants linked to disease, the study profiled T cell receptor beta repertoires in ankylosing spondylitis patients and healthy donors. In total, the full study cohort was made up of about 99 healthy donors and 25 to 30 ankylosing spondylitis patients. Peripheral blood samples were taken, and synovial fluid was additionally collected from ankylosing spondylitis patients.

Overall study outcomes, separate from this receptor: Blood from ankylosing spondylitis patients appeared to be characterized by a TCR beta motif made up of several highly homologous amino acid variants. The disease-linked clones were reported as significantly enriched in matched synovial fluid samples from ankylosing spondylitis patients. In peripheral blood, the disease-linked clones were found at relatively low frequencies and had a CD8+ phenotype. Some motif variants had previously been reported in the synovial fluid and blood of reactive arthritis patients, which suggests shared mechanisms of disease initiation.

TCRdb lists the instrument as Illumina HiSeq 2500. TCR beta libraries were prepared by quantitative 5'-RACE with molecular barcodes. In the original analysis: A new computational method, built on a probabilistic model of VDJ rearrangement, was used to identify disease-linked TCR variants. In-frame beta chains were kept once TCRdb had trimmed the public reads at Q25 with fastp and called clones with MiXCR. For every CDR3 protein sequence, its rows merge into one entry that carries the most common genes and DNA. The V and J calls were not made by the authors but by TCRdb's processing. Present in this sample are almost 400,000 distinct CDR3 sequences, approximately 20% of which were seen just once. The ten largest clones capture about 16% of the sample. A remark on this clonotype: Which antigen it targets is not known. Base qualities were left out, and no much larger clone turns up one base away.

V and J are truncated by 4 bases and 5 bases respectively, leaving an intervening sequence of 5 bases. CDR1 and CDR2 are read off the germline V gene as SNHLY and FYNNEI. From its cysteine to its phenylalanine, the CDR3 spans 12 amino acids. Only CDR3 DNA is held: 36 bases, read in frame from base 1. In this chain, TRBV2 is recombined with TRBJ2-2, with the identity of the D gene unclear. Specimen: blood, either unsorted or a sorted T cell fraction (not recorded which). This clonotype originated in a male donor with ankylosing spondylitis. CDR3 reads: CASSVLTGELFF. At the DNA level, the sequence is TGTGCCAGCAGTGTTCTAACCGGGGAGCTGTTTTTT.